The 19 T cell receptor beta chains in this list originate from one sample, sequenced in a study of T cells in Graves' hyperthyroidism and ophthalmopathy. RNA transcripts were the template for amplifying TCR beta CDR3 regions. Initially, a first-round RT-PCR of the TCR CDR3 employed the HTBI primer set. Each CDR3 protein gets one entry after TCRdb re-called the multiplex PCR reads with MiXCR. The repertoire holds a few hundred thousand distinct CDR3 sequences, with about 45% as singletons. Sequenced input: peripheral blood or thyroid tissue (not recorded which). These receptors came from a woman between 18 and 29 years old with Graves' hyperthyroidism.

This clonotype appeared many times. The CDR3 region has the DNA TGTGCCAGCAGACCAGCGGCCACCGGGGAGCTGTTTTTT. Protein product: CASRPAATGELFF. This rearrangement joins TRBV7-6 to TRBJ2-2; a weak D match, TRBD2 (5 bases). This CDR3 has 13 amino acids. Deletions cut 6 bases from V and 4 bases from J, with 9 bases between. Germline V lookup: CDR1 SGHVS, CDR2 FNYEAQ.

This clonotype was seen ten or more times. This chain connects TRBV15 to TRBJ1-5, with D possibly TRBD1 on 5 matching bases. CDR3 length: 14 residues. Trimming removed 0 bases from V and 7 bases from J, with 10 bases in between. CDR1 is LNHNV, CDR2 YYDKDF, per germline (reference sequence). CDR3 in amino acids: CATSRDKGNQPQHF. CDR3 nucleotide sequence: TGTGCCACCAGCAGAGATAAGGGGAACCAGCCCCAGCATTTT.

The V and J genes are TRBV7-9 and TRBJ1-4; 8 positions match TRBD1. Trimming took 3 bases from V and 11 from J; bases not matched to a gene: 11. The CDR3 loop spans 15 amino acids. The germline V gene encodes CDR1 SEHNR and CDR2 FQNEAQ (reference sequence). This CDR3 is CASSFLRTGMVKLFF. The CDR3 region has the DNA TGTGCCAGCAGCTTCCTACGGACAGGGATGGTCAAACTGTTTTTT.

The rearrangement joins TRBV7-8 to TRBJ1-2; no clear D. The ends were cut back, 9 bases at V and 8 bases at J, with 10 bases in the middle. Germline CDR1 SGHVS, CDR2 FQNEAQ. The length of the CDR3 is 10 residues. CDR3 residues: CARGKRGYTF. The CDR3 DNA reads TGTGCCAGGGGCAAGAGGGGCTACACCTTC.

This chain links TRBV7-6 with TRBJ2-7, with 7 bases lining up with TRBD1. V shed 5 bases, J shed 3 bases, and the junction held 13 bases outside the gene matches. The germline CDR1 and CDR2 sequences are SGHVS and FNYEAQ. The CDR3 is 16 amino acids. CDR3 nucleotides: TGTGCCAGCAGCGCCTCCCCGGGACAGCTCAGCTACGAGCAGTACTTC. Encoded protein: CASSASPGQLSYEQYF.

This clonotype was found many times. The chain is built from TRBV11-2 and TRBJ2-5; 10 bases agree with TRBD1. CDR1 SGHAT and CDR2 FQNNGV come from the germline V gene. The CDR3 sequence is 15 residues long. V lost 5 bases, J lost 5 bases, and 8 bases stayed unmatched. The CDR3 protein is CASSLAGTGVETQYF. CDR3 coding DNA: TGTGCCAGCAGCCTAGCCGGGACAGGGGTGGAGACCCAGTACTTC.

A remark on this clonotype: This sequence may be a read error, since a much larger clone differs from it by one base. The chain uses TRBV2 and TRBJ2-5, with D perhaps TRBD2 (6 bases). Germline lookup yields CDR1 SNHLY and CDR2 FYNNEI. Trimming removed 6 bases at V and 7 bases at J, with 18 bases between. The CDR3 has 14 amino acids. The CDR3 region is CASSQDPGEGTQYF. Written as DNA, the CDR3 is TGTGCCAGCAGCCAAGATCCGGGGGAAGGGACCCAGTACTTC.

The chain employs TRBV18 and TRBJ2-7; 8 bases match TRBD1. Germline V gene lookup returns CDR1 KGHSH and CDR2 LQKENI. The CDR3 length is 12 residues. Trimming took 3 bases from V and 9 from J; bases not matched to a gene: 4. CDR3 nucleotides: TGTGCCAGCTCACCGATACAGGGGGGGCAGTACTTC. The encoded protein is CASSPIQGGQYF.

V usage is TRBV19 and J usage is TRBJ2-5; 7 bases match TRBD2. The CDR3 spans 13 residues. CDR1 LNHDA and CDR2 SQIVND come from the germline V gene (reference sequence). J lost 5 bases, V lost 7 bases, and 7 bases had no gene match. CDR3 DNA: TGTGCCAGTAATGCGGGGGTGGCGGAGACCCAGTACTTC. This encodes CASNAGVAETQYF.

This clonotype was picked up a small number of times. The chain joins TRBV30 to TRBJ1-1, with 7 nucleotides matching TRBD1. CDR3 length: 12 residues. The germline CDR1 and CDR2 sequences are GTSNPN and SVGIG (reference sequence). V lost 1 base, J lost 9 bases, and 5 bases stayed unmatched. In DNA, the CDR3 is TGTGCCTGGAGTGCGCCACAGGGGAAAGCTTTCTTT. It specifies CAWSAPQGKAFF.

As to this clonotype: Germline and junction disagree at one end, which may indicate a read error. The rearrangement joins TRBV11-2 to TRBJ1-3; tentative D call: TRBD1 (6 bases). Germline V gene sequence: CDR1 SGHAT, CDR2 FQNNGV. There are 16 residues in the CDR3. The CDR3 DNA sequence: TGTGCCGGCAGCTTGGCCCCCAGGGGAGGAGGAAACACCATATATTTT. It yields the protein CAGSLAPRGGGNTIYF.

In the case of this clonotype: A single base separates this from a much larger clone, so it may be a read error. The chain is built from TRBV7-9 and TRBJ2-7, with TRBD2 matching over 8 bases. The CDR3 is made up of 15 amino acids. The germline V gene encodes CDR1 SEHNR and CDR2 FQNEAQ (reference sequence). CDR3 in DNA: TGTGCCAACAGCTTATCTACCGGGGGGGATTACGAGCAGTACTTC. It translates to CANSLSTGGDYEQYF.

The V call is TRBV24-1, the J call TRBJ1-2; 7 nucleotides agree with TRBD1. From germline, CDR1 is KGHDR and CDR2 SFDVKD. The V and J ends lost 4 bases and 7 bases, in that order; junction bases with no gene match: 11. The CDR3 loop spans 15 amino acids. CDR3 DNA sequence: TGTGCCACCAGTGAGTCTCAGGGGGAACTCTCTGGCTACACCTTC. Its protein is CATSESQGELSGYTF.

With regard to this clonotype: This sequence may be a read error, since a much larger clone differs from it by one base. The V call is TRBV10-3, the J call TRBJ1-6; D uncertain. The CDR3 contains 16 residues. V lost 3 bases and J 6 bases, leaving 15 bases between the germline ends. Germline V lookup: CDR1 ENHRY, CDR2 SYGVKD. The CDR3 sequence is CAISEPRYGFNSPLHF. CDR3 nucleotide sequence: TGTGCCATCAGTGAACCACGCTACGGCTTTAATTCACCCCTCCACTTT.

This chain connects TRBV20-1 to TRBJ2-7; 10 bases align to TRBD2. Germline trimming cut 0 bases from V and 5 bases from J; bases unmatched to any gene: 10. There are 16 residues in the CDR3. CDR1 DFQATT and CDR2 SNEGSKA come from the germline V gene (reference sequence). The chain's CDR3 is CSARDYGLAGDNEQYF. The CDR3 nucleotides are TGCAGTGCTAGAGATTATGGGCTAGCGGGAGACAACGAGCAGTACTTC.

With respect to this clonotype: The junction and the germline gene differ at one end; a read error may be behind it. The chain uses TRBV15 and TRBJ1-6, with a possible D match to TRBD1 (5 bases). Germline CDR1 LNHNV, CDR2 YYDKDF (reference sequence). The CDR3 extends over 13 amino acids. The CDR3: CAASREAGSPLHF. The CDR3 DNA follows: TGTGCCGCCAGCAGAGAGGCAGGGTCGCCCCTCCACTTT.

This clonotype was detected a few times. The CDR3 region is CASVEGLAGFYEQYF. The CDR3 nucleotides read TGTGCCAGCGTTGAAGGACTAGCGGGATTCTACGAGCAGTACTTC. This rearrangement joins TRBV6-6 to TRBJ2-7; 12 bases match TRBD2. Trimming at V came to 8 bases and at J to 3 bases, leaving 8 bases not matched to a gene. This CDR3 contains 15 residues. Germline lookup yields CDR1 MNHNY and CDR2 SVGAGI (reference sequence).

This clonotype has ten or more counts. This CDR3 is CASSIDRGRHYGYTF. As DNA, the CDR3 is TGTGCCAGCAGCATAGACAGGGGGCGCCACTATGGCTACACCTTC. The rearrangement joins TRBV5-6 to TRBJ1-2; 10 bases agree with TRBD1. The CDR3 covers 15 residues. Germline assignment: CDR1 SGHDT and CDR2 YYEEEE. V was clipped by 4 bases and J by 3 bases; unmatched bases: 6.

On this clonotype itself: A much larger clone sits a single nucleotide away, making a read error possible. The genes are TRBV7-9 and TRBJ2-5; 7 bases line up with TRBD2. CDR1 and CDR2 from the germline V gene are SEHNR and FQNEAQ (reference sequence). This CDR3 contains 14 residues. The ends lost 6 bases at V and 5 bases at J; junction bases unmatched: 9. CDR3 region: CASRLPTSQETQYF. In DNA form, the CDR3 reads TGTGCCAGCAGACTCCCGACTAGCCAGGAGACCCAGTACTTC.